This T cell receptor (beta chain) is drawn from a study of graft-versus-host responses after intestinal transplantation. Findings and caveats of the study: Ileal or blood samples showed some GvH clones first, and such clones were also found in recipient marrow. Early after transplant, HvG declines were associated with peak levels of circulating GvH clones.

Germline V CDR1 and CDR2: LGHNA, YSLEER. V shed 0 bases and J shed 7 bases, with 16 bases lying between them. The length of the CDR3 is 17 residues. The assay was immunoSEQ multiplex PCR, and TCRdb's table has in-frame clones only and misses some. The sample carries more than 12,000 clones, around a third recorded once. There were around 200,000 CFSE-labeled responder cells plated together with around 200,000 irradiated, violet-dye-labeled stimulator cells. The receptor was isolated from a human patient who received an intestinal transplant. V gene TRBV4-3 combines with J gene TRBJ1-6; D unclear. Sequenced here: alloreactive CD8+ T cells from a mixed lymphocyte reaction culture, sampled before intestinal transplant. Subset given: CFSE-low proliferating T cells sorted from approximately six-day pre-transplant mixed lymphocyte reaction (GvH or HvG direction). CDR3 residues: CASSQERQTFSNSPLHF. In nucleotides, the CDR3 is TGCGCCAGCAGCCAAGAGCGTCAGACTTTCTCCAATTCACCCCTCCACTTT.